This passage covers 10 T cell receptor beta chains from one sample sequenced in a study of cytomegalovirus exposure and HLA in healthy donors. The PCR contained 60 Vbeta and 13 Jbeta primers. Assay used: immunoSEQ multiplex PCR; TCRdb lists only in-frame clones, some missing. The table includes 130,000 to 150,000 clones, approximately 74% detected once. Sequencing was done on a sample of PBMCs. These receptor sequences come from a man between 18 and 29 years old in good health and CMV-seropositive.

V usage is TRBV4-2 and J usage is TRBJ2-1, with D possibly matching TRBD2 (6 bases). The germline V and J ends were trimmed by 1 base and 4 bases, with 8 bases remaining between them. Per germline, CDR1 LGHNA and CDR2 YNFKEQ. This CDR3 contains 14 residues. Written as DNA, the CDR3 is TGTGCCAGCAGCCAAGGGGGACTTTACAATGAGCAGTTCTTC. This encodes CASSQGGLYNEQFF.

This sequence joins TRBV2 and TRBJ2-7; 9 positions match TRBD1. The V gene end was trimmed by 7 bases and the J gene end by 4 bases; junction bases not matched to a gene: 11. Germline V CDR1 and CDR2: SNHLY, FYNNEI. This CDR3 is built from 15 residues. CDR3 DNA: TGTGCCAGCACCATTAAAGGGACAGGGTCTTACGAGCAGTACTTC. Translation gives CASTIKGTGSYEQYF.

The rearrangement uses TRBV5-1 and TRBJ2-5; D is perhaps TRBD1 (5 bases). CDR1 is SGHRS, CDR2 YFSETQ, per germline. V lost 0 bases and J 5 bases, leaving 14 bases between the germline ends. The CDR3 spans 15 residues. Here the CDR3 reads CASSLEGADSETQYF. Written as DNA, the CDR3 is TGCGCCAGCAGCTTGGAAGGGGCGGATAGCGAGACCCAGTACTTC.

The genes are TRBV6-4 and TRBJ1-5; 12 positions match TRBD1. V lost 0 bases, J lost 0 bases, and 3 bases stayed unmatched. CDR1 is MRHNA, CDR2 SNTAGT, per germline. The CDR3 totals 18 residues. CDR3: CASSDSGQGAYSNQPQHF. Here the CDR3 DNA reads TGTGCCAGCAGTGACTCGGGACAGGGGGCATATAGCAATCAGCCCCAGCATTTT.

The chain couples TRBV28 to TRBJ1-5; D gene unclear. The CDR3 is 13 amino acids. Trimming took 2 bases from V and 3 from J, leaving 5 bases between them. Germline CDR1 and CDR2: MDHEN and SYDVKM. For the CDR3, the DNA is TGTGCCAGCAGTTTACAGAACAATCAGCCCCAGCATTTT. It is translated as CASSLQNNQPQHF.

The chain links TRBV7-6 to TRBJ1-6, with D maybe TRBD1 (5 bases). The CDR3 contains 15 residues. Germline V CDR1 and CDR2: SGHVS, FNYEAQ. Deletions cut 5 bases from V and 4 bases from J, with 12 bases between. CDR3 in DNA: TGTGCCAGCAGCGAGCGACAGAAATATAATTCACCCCTCCACTTT. Protein sequence: CASSERQKYNSPLHF. Full variable domain (remainder filled in from reference TRBV7-6 and TRBJ1-6): GAGVSQSPRYKVTKRGQDVALRCDPISGHVSLYWYRQALGQGPEFLTYFNYEAQQDKSGLPNDRFSAERPEGSISTLTIQRTEQRDSAMYRCASSERQKYNSPLHFGNGTRLTVT.

This chain links TRBV5-5 with TRBJ2-7, with D unresolved. CDR1 SGHKS and CDR2 YYEKEE come from the germline V gene (reference sequence). Trimming removed 3 bases from V and 3 bases from J, with 10 bases in between. The CDR3 loop spans 13 amino acids. The CDR3 is CASSSPWSYEQYF. The CDR3 DNA reads as TGTGCCAGCAGCTCCCCGTGGAGCTACGAGCAGTACTTC.

Here the CDR3 reads CASSRQGAFPGANVLTF. DNA of the CDR3: TGCGCCAGCAGTCGACAGGGGGCCTTCCCTGGGGCCAACGTCCTGACTTTC. The rearrangement uses TRBV23-1 and TRBJ2-6; the match to TRBD1 covers 10 bases. TRBV23-1 is sorted into the ORF group, with uncertain function. CDR3 length: 17 residues. V lost 4 bases, J lost 2 bases, and 5 bases stayed unmatched.

The CDR3 nucleotides read TGTGCCAGCAGTTCCAAGGCGGGGGGCCTCTCCTACGAGCAGTACTTC. This sequence encodes CASSSKAGGLSYEQYF. The chain employs TRBV6-5 and TRBJ2-7, with TRBD2 matching 8 bases. Trimming cost V 4 bases and J 0 bases; bases outside gene matches: 8. CDR1 and CDR2 (germline): MNHEY, SVGAGI. There are 16 residues in the CDR3.

The rearrangement uses TRBV6-5 and TRBJ1-1, with TRBD1 matching 8 bases. V was clipped by 5 bases and J by 5 bases; unmatched bases: 10. CDR1 is MNHEY, CDR2 SVGAGI, per germline. CDR3 length equals 15 residues. CDR3: CASSRTGNGGTEAFF. In nucleotides, the CDR3 is TGTGCCAGCAGTCGGACAGGGAATGGGGGGACTGAAGCTTTCTTT.